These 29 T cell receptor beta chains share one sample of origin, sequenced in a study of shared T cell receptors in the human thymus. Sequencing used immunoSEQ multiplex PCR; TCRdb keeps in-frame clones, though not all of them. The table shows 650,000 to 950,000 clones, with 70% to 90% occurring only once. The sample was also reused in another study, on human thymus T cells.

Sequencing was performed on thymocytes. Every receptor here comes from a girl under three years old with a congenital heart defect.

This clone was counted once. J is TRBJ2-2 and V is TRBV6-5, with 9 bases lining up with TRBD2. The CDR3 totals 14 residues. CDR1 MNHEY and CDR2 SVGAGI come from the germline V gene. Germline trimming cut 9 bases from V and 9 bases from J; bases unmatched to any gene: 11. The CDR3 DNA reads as TGTGCCAGTGGATACGGCGGGGGGGCCCGGGAGCTGTTTTTT. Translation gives CASGYGGGARELFF.

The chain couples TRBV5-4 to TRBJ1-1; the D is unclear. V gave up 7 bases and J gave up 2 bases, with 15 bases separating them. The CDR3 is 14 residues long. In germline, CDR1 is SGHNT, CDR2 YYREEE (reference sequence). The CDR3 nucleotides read TGTGCCAGCGGCGAGACACCGAGAAACACTGAAGCTTTCTTT. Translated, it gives CASGETPRNTEAFF. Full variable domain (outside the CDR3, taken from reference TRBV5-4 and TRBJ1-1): ETGVTQSPTHLIKTRGQQVTLRCSSQSGHNTVSWYQQALGQGPQFIFQYYREEENGRGNFPPRFSGLQFPNYSSELNVNALELDDSALYLCASGETPRNTEAFFGQGTRLTVV.

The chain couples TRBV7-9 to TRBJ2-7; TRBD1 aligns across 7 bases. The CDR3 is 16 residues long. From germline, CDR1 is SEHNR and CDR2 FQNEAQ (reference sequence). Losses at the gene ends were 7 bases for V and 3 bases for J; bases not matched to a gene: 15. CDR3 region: CASIPSHRGSFYEQYF. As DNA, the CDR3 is TGTGCCAGCATTCCCTCGCACAGGGGTAGTTTCTACGAGCAGTACTTC.

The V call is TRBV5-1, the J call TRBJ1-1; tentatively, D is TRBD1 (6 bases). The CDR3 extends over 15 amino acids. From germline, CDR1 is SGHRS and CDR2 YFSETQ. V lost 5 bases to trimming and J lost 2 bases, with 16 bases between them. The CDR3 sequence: CASSRTTGRNTEAFF. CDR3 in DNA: TGCGCCAGCAGTCGAACAACAGGGCGTAACACTGAAGCTTTCTTT.

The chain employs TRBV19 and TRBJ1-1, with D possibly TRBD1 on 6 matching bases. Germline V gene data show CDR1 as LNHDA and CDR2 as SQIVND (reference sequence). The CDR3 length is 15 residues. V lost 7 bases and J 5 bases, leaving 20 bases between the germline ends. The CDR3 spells CASIRSEGGGTEAFF. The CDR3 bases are TGTGCCAGTATTCGGTCGGAGGGAGGGGGTACTGAAGCTTTCTTT.

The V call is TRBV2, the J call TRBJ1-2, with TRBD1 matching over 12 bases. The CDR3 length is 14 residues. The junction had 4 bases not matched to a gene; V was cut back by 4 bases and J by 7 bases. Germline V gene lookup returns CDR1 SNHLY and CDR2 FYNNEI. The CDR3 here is CASSGDRGLFGYTF. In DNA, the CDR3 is TGTGCCAGCAGTGGGGACAGGGGGCTGTTTGGCTACACCTTC.

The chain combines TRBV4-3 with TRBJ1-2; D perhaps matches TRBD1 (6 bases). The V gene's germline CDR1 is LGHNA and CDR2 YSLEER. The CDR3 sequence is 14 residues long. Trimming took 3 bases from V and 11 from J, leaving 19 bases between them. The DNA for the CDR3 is TGCGCCAGCAGCCATAAGCGTCGGACAGCGGAATACACCTTC. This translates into CASSHKRRTAEYTF.

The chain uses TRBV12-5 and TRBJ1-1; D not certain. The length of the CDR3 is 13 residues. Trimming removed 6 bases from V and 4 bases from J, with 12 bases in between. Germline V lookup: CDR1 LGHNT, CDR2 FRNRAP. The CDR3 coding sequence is TGTGCTAGTGGCTCGGTCGGGAGCACTGAAGCTTTCTTT. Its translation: CASGSVGSTEAFF.

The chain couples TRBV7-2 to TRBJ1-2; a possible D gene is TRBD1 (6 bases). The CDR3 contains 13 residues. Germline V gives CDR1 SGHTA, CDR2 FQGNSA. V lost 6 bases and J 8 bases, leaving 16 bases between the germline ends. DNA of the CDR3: TGTGCCAGCAGTTCTACAGGGCTGTGGGGCTACACCTTC. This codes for CASSSTGLWGYTF. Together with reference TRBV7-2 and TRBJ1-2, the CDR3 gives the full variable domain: GAGVSQSPSNKVTEKGKDVELRCDPISGHTALYWYRQSLGQGLEFLIYFQGNSAPDKSGLPSDRFSAERTGGSVSTLTIQRTQQEDSAVYLCASSSTGLWGYTFGSGTRLTVV.

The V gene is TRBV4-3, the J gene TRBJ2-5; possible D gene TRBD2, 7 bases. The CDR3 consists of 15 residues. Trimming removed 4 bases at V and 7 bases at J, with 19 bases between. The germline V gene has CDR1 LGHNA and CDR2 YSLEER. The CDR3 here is CASSPTWGGPGTQYF. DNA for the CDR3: TGCGCCAGCAGCCCCACCTGGGGGGGGCCTGGGACCCAGTACTTC.

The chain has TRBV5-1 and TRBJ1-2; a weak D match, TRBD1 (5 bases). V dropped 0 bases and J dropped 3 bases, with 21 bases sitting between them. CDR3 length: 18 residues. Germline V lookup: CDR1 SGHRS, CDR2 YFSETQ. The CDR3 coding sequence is TGCGCCAGCAGCTTGGGAAGGGGACTCCCAGAGGAGCACTATGGCTACACCTTC. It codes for CASSLGRGLPEEHYGYTF.

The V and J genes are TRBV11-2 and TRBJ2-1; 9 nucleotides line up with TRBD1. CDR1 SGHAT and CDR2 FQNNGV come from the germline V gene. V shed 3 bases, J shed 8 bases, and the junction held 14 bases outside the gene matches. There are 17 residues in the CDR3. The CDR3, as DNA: TGTGCCAGCAGCTTCGATACCTACGGGACAGGGCTAGATGAGCAGTTCTTC. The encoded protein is CASSFDTYGTGLDEQFF.

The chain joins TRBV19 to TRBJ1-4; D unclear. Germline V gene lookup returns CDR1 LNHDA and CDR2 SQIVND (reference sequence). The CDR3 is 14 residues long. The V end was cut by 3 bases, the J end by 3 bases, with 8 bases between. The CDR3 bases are TGTGCCAGTAGTATTGGGCAGGCTAATGAAAAACTGTTTTTT. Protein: CASSIGQANEKLFF.

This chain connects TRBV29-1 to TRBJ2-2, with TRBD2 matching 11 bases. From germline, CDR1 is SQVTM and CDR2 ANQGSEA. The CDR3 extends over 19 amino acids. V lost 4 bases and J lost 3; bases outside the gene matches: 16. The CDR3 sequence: CSVGDRVAGGLVHTGELFF. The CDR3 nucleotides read TGCAGCGTTGGCGATCGTGTAGCGGGGGGGCTAGTTCACACCGGGGAGCTGTTTTTT.

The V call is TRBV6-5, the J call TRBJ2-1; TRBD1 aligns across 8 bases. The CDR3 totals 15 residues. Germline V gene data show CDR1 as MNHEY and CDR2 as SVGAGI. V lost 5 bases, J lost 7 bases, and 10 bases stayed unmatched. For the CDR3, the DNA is TGTGCCAGCAGTGTAGGACAGGGAGTTAGGAATGAGCAGTTCTTC. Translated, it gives CASSVGQGVRNEQFF.

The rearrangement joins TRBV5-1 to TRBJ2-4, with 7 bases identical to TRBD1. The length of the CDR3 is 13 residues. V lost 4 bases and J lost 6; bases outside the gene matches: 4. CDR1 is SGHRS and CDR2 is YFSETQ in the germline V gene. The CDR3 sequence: CASSLRQGNIQYF. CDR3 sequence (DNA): TGCGCCAGCAGCCTCAGACAGGGAAACATTCAGTACTTC.

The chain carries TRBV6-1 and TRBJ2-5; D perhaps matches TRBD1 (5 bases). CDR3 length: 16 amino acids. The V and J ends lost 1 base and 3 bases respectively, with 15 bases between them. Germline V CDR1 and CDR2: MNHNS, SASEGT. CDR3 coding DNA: TGTGCCAGCAGTGAAGATTCGTGGGAAGGGGAAGAGACCCAGTACTTC. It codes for CASSEDSWEGEETQYF.

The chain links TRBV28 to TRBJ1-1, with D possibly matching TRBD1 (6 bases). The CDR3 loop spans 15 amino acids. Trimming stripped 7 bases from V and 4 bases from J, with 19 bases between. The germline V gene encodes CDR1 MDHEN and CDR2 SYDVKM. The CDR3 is CASKTSDRSPTEAFF. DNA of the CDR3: TGTGCCAGCAAAACCTCCGACAGGTCCCCCACTGAAGCTTTCTTT.

In nucleotides, the CDR3 is TGTGCCAGCAGCCCTGCCCCGGACAGGGGGGGATCACCCCTCCACTTT. Translated, it gives CASSPAPDRGGSPLHF. This chain connects TRBV5-5 to TRBJ1-6; TRBD1 matches 10 bases. In germline, CDR1 is SGHKS, CDR2 YYEKEE (reference sequence). This CDR3 comprises 16 residues. Trimming at V came to 4 bases and at J to 10 bases, leaving 11 bases not matched to a gene.

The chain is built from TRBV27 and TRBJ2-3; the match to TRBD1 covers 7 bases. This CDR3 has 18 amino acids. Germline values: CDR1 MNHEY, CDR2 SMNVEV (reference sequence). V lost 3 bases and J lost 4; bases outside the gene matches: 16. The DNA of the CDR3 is TGTGCCAGCAGTTTTTCTGAACCTACAGGGGATGGTGCAGATACGCAGTATTTT. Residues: CASSFSEPTGDGADTQYF.

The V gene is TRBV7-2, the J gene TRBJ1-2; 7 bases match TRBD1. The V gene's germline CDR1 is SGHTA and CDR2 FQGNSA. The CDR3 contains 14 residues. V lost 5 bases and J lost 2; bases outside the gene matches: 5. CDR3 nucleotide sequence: TGTGCCAGCAGCGACGGGACAGCGAACTATGGCTACACCTTC. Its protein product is CASSDGTANYGYTF.

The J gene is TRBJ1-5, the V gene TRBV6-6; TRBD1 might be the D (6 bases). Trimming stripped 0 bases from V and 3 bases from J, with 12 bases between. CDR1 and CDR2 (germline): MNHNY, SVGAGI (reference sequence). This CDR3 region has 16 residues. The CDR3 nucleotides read TGTGCCAGCAGTTACTCAGGGGGGGCTAACAATCAGCCCCAGCATTTT. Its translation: CASSYSGGANNQPQHF.

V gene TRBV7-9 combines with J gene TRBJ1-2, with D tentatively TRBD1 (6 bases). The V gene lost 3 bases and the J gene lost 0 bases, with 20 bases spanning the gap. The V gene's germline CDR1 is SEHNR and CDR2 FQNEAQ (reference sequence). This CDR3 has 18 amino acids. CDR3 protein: CASSLSVYNREPNYGYTF. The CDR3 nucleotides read TGTGCCAGCAGCTTGAGTGTCTACAACAGGGAGCCTAACTATGGCTACACCTTC.

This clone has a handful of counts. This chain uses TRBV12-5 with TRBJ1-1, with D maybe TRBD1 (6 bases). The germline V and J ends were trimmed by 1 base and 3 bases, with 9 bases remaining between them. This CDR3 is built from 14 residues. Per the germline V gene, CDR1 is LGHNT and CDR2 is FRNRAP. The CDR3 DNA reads TGTGCTAGTGGTTTGGACAGGGTTCACACTGAAGCTTTCTTT. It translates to CASGLDRVHTEAFF.

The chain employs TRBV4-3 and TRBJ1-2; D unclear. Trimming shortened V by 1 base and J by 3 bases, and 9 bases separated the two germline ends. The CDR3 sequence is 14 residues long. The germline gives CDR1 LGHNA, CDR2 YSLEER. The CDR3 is CASSQGTEHYGYTF. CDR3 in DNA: TGCGCCAGCAGCCAAGGTACAGAACACTATGGCTACACCTTC.

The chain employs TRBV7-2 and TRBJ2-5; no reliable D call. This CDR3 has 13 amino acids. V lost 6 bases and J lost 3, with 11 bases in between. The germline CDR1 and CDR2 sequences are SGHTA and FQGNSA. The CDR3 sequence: CASSDWQEETQYF. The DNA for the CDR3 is TGTGCCAGCAGTGACTGGCAAGAAGAGACCCAGTACTTC.

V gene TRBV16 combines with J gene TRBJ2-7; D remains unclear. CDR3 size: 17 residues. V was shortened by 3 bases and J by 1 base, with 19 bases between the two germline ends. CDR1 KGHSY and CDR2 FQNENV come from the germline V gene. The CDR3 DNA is TGTGCCAGCAGCCACCCCCGTTTTCTAGAATCGTCCTACGAGCAGTACTTC. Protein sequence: CASSHPRFLESSYEQYF.

CDR3 nucleotides: TGTGCCAGCAGTAGCGGGGGTCGCTACGAGCAGTACTTC. Its translation is CASSSGGRYEQYF. The chain has TRBV6-1 and TRBJ2-7; the match to TRBD2 covers 8 bases. The ends lost 5 bases at V and 3 bases at J; junction bases unmatched: 3. In germline, CDR1 is MNHNS, CDR2 SASEGT. This CDR3 contains 13 residues.

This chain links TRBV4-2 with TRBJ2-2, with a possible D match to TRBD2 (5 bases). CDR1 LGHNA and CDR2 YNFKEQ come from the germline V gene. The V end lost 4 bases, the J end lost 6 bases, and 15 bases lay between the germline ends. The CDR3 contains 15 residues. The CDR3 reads CASSLGRVGAGELFF. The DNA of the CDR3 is TGTGCCAGCAGCCTTGGTCGGGTCGGGGCCGGGGAGCTGTTTTTT.